This T cell receptor (beta chain) emerged from a study of B cell selection in AIRE deficiency. General study points: Patient Tconv cells held around a third of Treg sequences shared by healthy donors. Shorter CDR3s marked shared Treg sequences, biased toward few non-templated insertions.

Concerning this clone itself: Its antigen is unidentified.

Sorted regulatory T cells were CD4-positive, CD25-high and CD127-low or negative. Control samples were from healthy, unrelated donors. V was cut by 7 bases and J by 1 base, with 10 bases left in between. The CDR3 is 13 residues long. CDR1 and CDR2 (germline): SNHLY, FYNNEI. Using immunoSEQ multiplex PCR, the repertoire was profiled, and TCRdb retains in-frame clones only, with some absent. The sample holds tens of thousands of clones, about nine tenths seen once. The source is a human donor in good health. The source material was CD4+CD25+ Tregs sorted from PBMCs. The J gene is TRBJ1-1, the V gene TRBV2; no reliable D call. The CDR3 region is CASIALWNTEAFF. DNA for the CDR3: TGTGCCAGCATTGCTCTCTGGAACACTGAAGCTTTCTTT.